This is a list of T cell receptor beta chains from one sample in a study of T cells after yellow fever vaccination. TCRdb passed the 5' RACE reads through MiXCR, listing each CDR3 protein once. The sample has hundreds of thousands of distinct CDR3 sequences, 3.6% seen once. This material consisted of PBMCs, taken on the day of the yellow fever booster vaccination. The receptors were gathered from a man younger than 30 who received the YFV17D yellow fever vaccine. CDR3s include the opening cysteine and the closing phenylalanine or tryptophan. The order of the fields is V gene, J gene, CDR3 protein.

TRBV7-2	TRBJ2-3	CASSLNEASTDTQYF
TRBV11-3	TRBJ1-5	CASSSLRQDLSNQPQHF
TRBV24-1	TRBJ2-1	CATSVRGDEQFF
TRBV5-4	TRBJ2-3	CASSLRRVGDTQYF
TRBV20-1	TRBJ2-7	CSARVPGAYEQYF
TRBV6-2/TRBV6-3	TRBJ1-5	CASSYRRQENQPQHF
TRBV5-1	TRBJ1-1	CASSHARGDTEAFF
TRBV7-6	TRBJ1-4	CASSLAGRETNEKLFF
TRBV10-3	TRBJ2-3	CAISESLRDRGPDTQYF
TRBV5-1	TRBJ2-3	CASSQTVAFTDTQYF
TRBV12-3/TRBV12-4	TRBJ2-1	CASSFISNEQFF
TRBV12-3/TRBV12-4	TRBJ2-5	CASAKEGGSGEETQYF
TRBV6-5	TRBJ2-1	CASSYSSSQGNEQFF
TRBV20-1	TRBJ2-3	CSARDRALTDTQYF
TRBV24-1	TRBJ1-2	CATSDYGQARYF
TRBV4-2	TRBJ1-2	CASSQAPGDEGYTF
TRBV5-1	TRBJ2-3	CASRTGTSGGAGTDTQYF
TRBV27	TRBJ2-3	CASSPPGWTGDADTQYF
TRBV4-1	TRBJ2-5	CASSQVWGQGVPQYF
TRBV12-3/TRBV12-4	TRBJ2-1	CASTRGQSSYNEQFF
TRBV7-2	TRBJ2-7	CASSRGSAYEQYF
TRBV29-1	TRBJ1-4	CSVGEQTNEKLFF
TRBV30	TRBJ2-7	CAWSTTPYTYEQYF
TRBV19	TRBJ1-1	CASSITADRNTEAFF
TRBV10-3	TRBJ2-1	CAISGTSGGANEQFF
TRBV12-3/TRBV12-4	TRBJ2-1	CASSFAYNEQFF
TRBV5-1	TRBJ2-3	CASSLVSGGRDTQYF
TRBV11-1	TRBJ2-5	CASSLGQANSNQETQYF
TRBV6-1	TRBJ1-6	CASSEVVSYSPLHF
TRBV7-8	TRBJ2-5	CASNHGLAGETQYF
TRBV20-1	TRBJ2-3	CSARGSWRASTDTQYF
TRBV6-2/TRBV6-3	TRBJ2-1	CASSYVEGADSYNEQFF
TRBV7-9	TRBJ2-3	CASIASGTDTQYF
TRBV6-6	TRBJ2-3	CASSYRIAEDTQYF
TRBV7-6	TRBJ2-1	CASSLGDGGEQFF
TRBV5-5	TRBJ2-2	CASSLVGLNTGELFF
TRBV10-2	TRBJ1-6	CASKGPDNSPLHF
TRBV28	TRBJ2-5	CASVDVEGGQTQYF
TRBV5-1	TRBJ2-5	CASSFTGTFIGSETQYF
TRBV7-2	TRBJ2-3	CASSFLSGGHAGTQYF
TRBV6-5	TRBJ1-1	CASSSGSGYTEAFF
TRBV20-1	TRBJ2-1	CSAKIFGTDLNEQFF
TRBV7-2	TRBJ2-1	CASSSQLAGNEQFF
TRBV4-2	TRBJ2-1	CASSQRGLVNEQFF
TRBV7-9	TRBJ2-7	CASSLAQGLEQYF
TRBV5-1	TRBJ1-2	CASSLAPGTTNYGYTF
TRBV27	TRBJ2-5	CASNSGGTQYF
TRBV5-1	TRBJ2-6	CASMDRDNSGANVLTF
TRBV10-2	TRBJ1-5	CASSYSVYQPQHF
TRBV27	TRBJ2-7	CASSLTTSGGFYEQYF
TRBV10-3	TRBJ2-7	CAISETSGAAYEQYF
TRBV7-2	TRBJ1-4	CASSLEQGKGEKLFF
TRBV5-1	TRBJ1-1	CASSLAAGDTEAFF
TRBV7-9	TRBJ1-2	CASSYPGQPSSGYTF